This is a list of T cell receptor beta chains from one sample in a study of cytomegalovirus exposure and HLA in healthy donors. The protocol was immunoSEQ multiplex PCR, while the TCRdb copy is restricted to in-frame clones and leaves out a portion. The data contain roughly 93,000 clones, about four fifths of them singletons. Sample: PBMCs. The receptors derive from a man aged 18 to 29 in good health and CMV-seropositive. The CDR3 runs from the conserved cysteine through the conserved F or W. D genes are given only for firm matches.

>TRBV6-1|TRBJ2-5|TRBD1|15
CASSELARGQETQYF
>TRBV7-8|TRBJ2-2|TRBD1|15
CASSSGTGNTGELFF
>TRBV28|TRBJ2-7|TRBD1|14
CASSPGTGRYEQYF
>TRBV7-8|TRBJ1-1|-|10
CASGERGAFF
>TRBV2|TRBJ2-3|TRBD2|14
CASIRGGSTDTQYF
>TRBV20-1|TRBJ1-2|-|11
CSVAGPGGYTF
>TRBV30|TRBJ1-6|TRBD1|15
CAWRVQTGGNSPLHF
>TRBV6-1|TRBJ1-2|-|13
CASSLDRAYGYTF
>TRBV5-1|TRBJ2-5|TRBD2|18
CASSLRFPAGSIVETQYF
>TRBV5-1|TRBJ2-3|TRBD2|17
CASSFWTSGGREDTQYF
>TRBV19|TRBJ2-2|-|14
CASSRDKNTGELFF
>TRBV11-2|TRBJ2-7|TRBD1|17
CASSLNSGARGQHEQYF
>TRBV7-9|TRBJ1-1|-|14
CASSFQIQQKEAFF
>TRBV9|TRBJ2-5|-|15
CASSTSHRVGETQYF
>TRBV29-1|TRBJ1-3|TRBD1|15
CSAWTGASSGNTIYF
>TRBV7-3|TRBJ2-2|TRBD1|15
CASSSGQGNTGELFF
>TRBV7-6|TRBJ1-2|-|13
CASSLGPDYGYTF
>TRBV18|TRBJ2-3|TRBD2|13
CASWGGQPDTQYF
>TRBV5-1|TRBJ1-5|-|14
CASSLDGSNQPQHF
>TRBV7-8|TRBJ1-5|-|18
CASSLAARVENSNQPQHF
>TRBV28|TRBJ2-3|TRBD1|15
CASSHLRGLTDTQYF